This entry features one TCR beta chain sequence. The CDR3 is made up of 14 amino acids. In germline, CDR1 is SEHNR, CDR2 FQNEAQ (reference sequence). V lost 3 bases to trimming and J lost 0 bases, with 8 bases between them. The entry originates in a study of OX40 agonist ivuxolimab in advanced cancers. Across the whole study: The treatment was a fully human IgG2 OX40 agonist, ivuxolimab.

Profiling relied on immunoSEQ multiplex PCR, and the TCRdb table lists in-frame clones only, not all of them. The sample includes around 21,000 clones, just under 85% seen only once; the top ten take roughly 32%. The rearrangement joins TRBV7-9 to TRBJ2-5; perhaps TRBD1 as D (6 bases). Sequenced here: CD4+ or CD8+ T cells sorted from blood, sampled in a trial of the OX40 agonist ivuxolimab. This TCR came from an adult with an advanced solid tumor such as melanoma, head and neck, liver or kidney cancer. The CDR3 DNA is TGTGCCAGCAGCTTCCGACAGGACCAAGAGACCCAGTACTTC. Translation gives CASSFRQDQETQYF.